This T cell receptor beta chain emerged from a study of spatial heterogeneity in lung cancer. Study information: TCR and UMI combinations that were unique each appeared, on average, more than ten times in raw reads.

TCRdb processed the 5' RACE reads anew with MiXCR; each CDR3 protein has one entry. The table lists 50,000 or so distinct CDR3 sequences, 10% to 15% of them singletons. Time point here: sample taken at primary tumor resection. From tumor, nontumor lung or frozen PBMC, whole RNA was taken unsorted for sequencing. Donors were over 70 untreated early-stage non-small cell lung cancer patients. The length of the CDR3 is 16 residues. The V and J ends lost 1 base and 0 bases respectively, with 12 bases between them. Germline V gene lookup returns CDR1 SGHTA and CDR2 FQGNSA. This TCR was sampled from a female donor with early-stage non-small cell lung cancer. The specimen comprised PBMCs, sampled at surgery. The chain has TRBV7-2 and TRBJ2-5, with D perhaps TRBD1 (5 bases). CDR3 region: CASSLGQLPYQETQYF. The CDR3 region has the DNA TGTGCCAGCAGCTTAGGACAGCTGCCGTACCAAGAGACCCAGTACTTC.